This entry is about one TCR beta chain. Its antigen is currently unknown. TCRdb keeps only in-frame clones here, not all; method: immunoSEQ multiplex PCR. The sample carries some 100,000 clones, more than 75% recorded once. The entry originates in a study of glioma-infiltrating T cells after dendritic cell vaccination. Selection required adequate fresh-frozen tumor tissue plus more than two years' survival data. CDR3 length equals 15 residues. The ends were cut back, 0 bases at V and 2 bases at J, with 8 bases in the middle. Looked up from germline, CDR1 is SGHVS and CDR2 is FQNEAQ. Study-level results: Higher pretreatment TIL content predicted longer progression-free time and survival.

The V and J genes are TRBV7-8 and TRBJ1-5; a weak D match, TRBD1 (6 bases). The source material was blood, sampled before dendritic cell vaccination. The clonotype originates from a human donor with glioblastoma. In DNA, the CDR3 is TGTGCCAGCAGCTTAGCCCAGGGGCGCAATCAGCCCCAGCATTTT. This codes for CASSLAQGRNQPQHF. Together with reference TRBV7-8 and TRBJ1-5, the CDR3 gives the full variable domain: GAGVSQSPRYKVAKRGQDVALRCDPISGHVSLFWYQQALGQGPEFLTYFQNEAQLDKSGLPSDRFFAERPEGSVSTLKIQRTQQEDSAVYLCASSLAQGRNQPQHFGDGTRLSIL.